This T cell receptor (beta chain) was sequenced for a study of identical twins. TCRdb called the 5' RACE reads again in MiXCR, with one record for every CDR3 protein. The data show 750,000 to 950,000 distinct CDR3 sequences, approximately 13% seen once. This clonotype was picked up many times. The antigen is unknown. Trimming removed 3 bases from V and 5 bases from J, with 13 bases in between. There are 14 residues in the CDR3. Overall study results and limits: Out-of-frame alpha sequences common to twins exhibited an excess of low generation probability.

These data also featured in a second study, about yellow fever vaccine responses in identical twins.

V gene TRBV12-3 or TRBV12-4 combines with J gene TRBJ2-5, with D unresolved. The clonotype originates from a young woman in good health. Sequenced material: PBMCs. Written as DNA, the CDR3 is TGTGCCAGCAGTTTTGACGGGTACGGGGAGACCCAGTACTTC. It yields the protein CASSFDGYGETQYF.